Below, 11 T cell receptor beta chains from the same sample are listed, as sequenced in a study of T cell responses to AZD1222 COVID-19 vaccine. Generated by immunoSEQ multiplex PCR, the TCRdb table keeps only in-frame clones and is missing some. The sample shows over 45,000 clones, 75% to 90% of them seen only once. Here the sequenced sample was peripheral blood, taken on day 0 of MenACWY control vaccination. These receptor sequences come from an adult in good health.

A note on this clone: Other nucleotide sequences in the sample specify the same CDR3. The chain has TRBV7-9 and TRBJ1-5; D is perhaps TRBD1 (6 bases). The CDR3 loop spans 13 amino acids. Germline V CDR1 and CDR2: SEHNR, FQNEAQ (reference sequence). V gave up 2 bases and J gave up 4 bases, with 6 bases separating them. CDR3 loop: CASSLQGNQPQHF. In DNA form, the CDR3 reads TGTGCCAGCAGCTTACAGGGGAATCAGCCCCAGCATTTT.

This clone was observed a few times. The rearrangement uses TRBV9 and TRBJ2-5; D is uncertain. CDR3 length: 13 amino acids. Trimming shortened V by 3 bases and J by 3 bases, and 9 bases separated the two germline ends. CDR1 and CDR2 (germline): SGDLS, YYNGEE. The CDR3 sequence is CASSGPEEETQYF. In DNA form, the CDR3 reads TGTGCCAGCAGCGGTCCAGAGGAAGAGACCCAGTACTTC.

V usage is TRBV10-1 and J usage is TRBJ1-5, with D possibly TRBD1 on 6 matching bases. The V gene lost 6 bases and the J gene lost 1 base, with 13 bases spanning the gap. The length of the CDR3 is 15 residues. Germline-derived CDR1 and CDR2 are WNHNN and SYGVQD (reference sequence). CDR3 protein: CASSSPTGSNQPQHF. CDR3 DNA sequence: TGCGCCAGCAGCTCGCCGACAGGAAGCAATCAGCCCCAGCATTTT.

The CDR3 region is CASSSEGGRASETQYF. For the CDR3, the DNA is TGTGCCAGCAGCTCCGAGGGCGGGAGGGCCTCGGAGACCCAGTACTTC. The V gene is TRBV7-6, the J gene TRBJ2-5, with 9 bases fitting TRBD2. The germline V gene encodes CDR1 SGHVS and CDR2 FNYEAQ. The V segment lost 4 bases and the J segment 5 bases; nucleotides outside the gene matches: 11. The CDR3 loop spans 16 amino acids.

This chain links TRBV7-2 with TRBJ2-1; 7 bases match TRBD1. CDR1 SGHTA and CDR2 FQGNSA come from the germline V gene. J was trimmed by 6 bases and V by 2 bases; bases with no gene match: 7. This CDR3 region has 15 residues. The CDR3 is CASSLRQGESNEQFF. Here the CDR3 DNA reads TGTGCCAGCAGCTTAAGACAGGGAGAATCCAATGAGCAGTTCTTC.

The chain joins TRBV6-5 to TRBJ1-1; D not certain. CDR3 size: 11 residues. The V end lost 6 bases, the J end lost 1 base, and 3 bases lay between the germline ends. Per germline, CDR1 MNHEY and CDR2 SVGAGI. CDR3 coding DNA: TGTGCCAGCAGGAGGAACACTGAAGCTTTCTTT. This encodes CASRRNTEAFF.

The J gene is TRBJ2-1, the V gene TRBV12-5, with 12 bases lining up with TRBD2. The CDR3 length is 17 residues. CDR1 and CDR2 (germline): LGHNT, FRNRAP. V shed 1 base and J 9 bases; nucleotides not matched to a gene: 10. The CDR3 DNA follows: TGTGCTAGTGGTTTGGAAAGACTAGCGGGAGATGTAGGTGAGCAGTTCTTC. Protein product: CASGLERLAGDVGEQFF. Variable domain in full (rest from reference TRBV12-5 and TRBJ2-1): DARVTQTPRHKVTEMGQEVTMRCQPILGHNTVFWYRQTMMQGLELLAYFRNRAPLDDSGMPKDRFSAEMPDATLATLKIQPSEPRDSAVYFCASGLERLAGDVGEQFFGPGTRLTVL.

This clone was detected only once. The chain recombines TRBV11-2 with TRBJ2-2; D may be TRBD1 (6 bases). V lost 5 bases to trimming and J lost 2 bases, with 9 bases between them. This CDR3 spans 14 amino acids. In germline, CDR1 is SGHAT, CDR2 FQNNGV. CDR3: CASSQDSNTGELFF. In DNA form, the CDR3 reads TGTGCCAGCAGCCAGGACAGTAACACCGGGGAGCTGTTTTTT.

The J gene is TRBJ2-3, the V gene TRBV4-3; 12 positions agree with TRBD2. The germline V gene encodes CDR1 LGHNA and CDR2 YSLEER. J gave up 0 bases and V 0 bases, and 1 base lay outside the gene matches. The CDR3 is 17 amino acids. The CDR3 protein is CASSQDTSGRSTDTQYF. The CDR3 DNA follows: TGCGCCAGCAGCCAAGATACTAGCGGGAGGAGCACAGATACGCAGTATTTT.

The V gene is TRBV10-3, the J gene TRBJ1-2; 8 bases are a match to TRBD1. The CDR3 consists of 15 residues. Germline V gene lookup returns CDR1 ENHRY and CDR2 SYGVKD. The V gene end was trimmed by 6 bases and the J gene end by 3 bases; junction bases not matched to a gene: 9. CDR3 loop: CAISDRGTRDYGYTF. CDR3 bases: TGTGCCATCAGCGACAGGGGTACTAGAGACTATGGCTACACCTTC.

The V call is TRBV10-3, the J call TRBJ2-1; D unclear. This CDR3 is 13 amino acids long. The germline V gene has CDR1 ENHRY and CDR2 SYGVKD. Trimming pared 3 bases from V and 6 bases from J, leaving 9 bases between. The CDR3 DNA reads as TGTGCCATCAGTGAAGGAGTGACCAATGAGCAGTTCTTC. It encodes CAISEGVTNEQFF.